A single sample gave rise to the 7 T cell receptor beta chains below, sequenced in a study of T cells in Graves' hyperthyroidism and ophthalmopathy. Amplification of TCR beta CDR3 regions was performed using RNA transcripts as template. First-round RT-PCR targeting the TCR CDR3 was performed with the HTBI primer set. TCRdb recomputed calls from the multiplex PCR reads with MiXCR, one row per CDR3 protein. The sample carries 200,000 or so distinct CDR3 sequences, about 17% recorded once. Sequenced input: blood. The receptors shown here come from a woman between 50 and 59 years old with Graves' hyperthyroidism.

This clonotype has more than one count but fewer than ten. The J gene is TRBJ2-5, the V gene TRBV24-1; D remains ambiguous. Between the trimmed V and J ends, which lost 6 bases and 7 bases, there was a span of 8 bases. The CDR3 covers 11 residues. CDR1 is KGHDR, CDR2 SFDVKD, per germline. CDR3 DNA: TGTGCCACCAGTCAATCTGGGACCCAGTACTTC. Translating gives CATSQSGTQYF.

This chain links TRBV6-1 with TRBJ1-5; D gene unclear. V lost 6 bases, J lost 5 bases, and 11 bases lay in between. This CDR3 contains 13 residues. Per germline, CDR1 MNHNS and CDR2 SASEGT. CDR3 in DNA: TGTGCCAGCAGGGTTGGGGAGTATCAGCCCCAGCATTTT. It is translated as CASRVGEYQPQHF.

This clonotype was observed a handful of times. The chain recombines TRBV15 with TRBJ1-4; unclear D gene. The ends were cut back, 1 base at V and 5 bases at J, with 5 bases in the middle. There are 13 residues in the CDR3. From germline, CDR1 is LNHNV and CDR2 YYDKDF (reference sequence). CDR3 protein: CATSRGGNEKLFF. DNA of the CDR3: TGTGCCACCAGCAGAGGCGGAAATGAAAAACTGTTTTTT.

Turning to this clonotype: A junction end diverges from the germline sequence, so it may reflect a read error. The gene calls are TRBV28 and TRBJ1-4; D not certain. The CDR3 covers 14 residues. In germline, CDR1 is MDHEN, CDR2 SYDVKM. The chain's CDR3 is CAGSLLHHQEKLFF. CDR3 in DNA: TGTGCCGGCAGTTTATTGCACCATCAGGAAAAACTGTTTTTT.

This clonotype was seen ten or more times. V gene TRBV7-9 combines with J gene TRBJ1-1; TRBD1 matches 9 bases. The CDR3 totals 12 residues. CDR1 and CDR2 from the germline V gene are SEHNR and FQNEAQ (reference sequence). V lost 6 bases, J lost 11 bases, and 7 bases stayed unmatched. CDR3 in DNA: TGTGCCAGCAGACGACAGGGGGGAGAGGCTTTCTTT. Its translation: CASRRQGGEAFF.

This clonotype was picked up many times. The chain recombines TRBV20-1 with TRBJ2-5; no reliable D call. The germline V and J ends were trimmed by 1 base and 7 bases, with 4 bases remaining between them. The germline gives CDR1 DFQATT, CDR2 SNEGSKA (reference sequence). CDR3 length: 10 amino acids. CDR3 in amino acids: CSARARTQYF. The CDR3 DNA reads as TGCAGTGCTAGAGCGCGGACCCAGTACTTC.

The rearrangement links TRBV30 to TRBJ2-2; 9 bases map to TRBD2. Germline CDR1 is GTSNPN and CDR2 is SVGIG (reference sequence). CDR3 length: 12 residues. Germline trimming cut 8 bases from V and 7 bases from J; bases unmatched to any gene: 5. In DNA, the CDR3 is TGTGCCCGGACTAGCGTGGTCGGGGAGCTGTTTTTT. This codes for CARTSVVGELFF.